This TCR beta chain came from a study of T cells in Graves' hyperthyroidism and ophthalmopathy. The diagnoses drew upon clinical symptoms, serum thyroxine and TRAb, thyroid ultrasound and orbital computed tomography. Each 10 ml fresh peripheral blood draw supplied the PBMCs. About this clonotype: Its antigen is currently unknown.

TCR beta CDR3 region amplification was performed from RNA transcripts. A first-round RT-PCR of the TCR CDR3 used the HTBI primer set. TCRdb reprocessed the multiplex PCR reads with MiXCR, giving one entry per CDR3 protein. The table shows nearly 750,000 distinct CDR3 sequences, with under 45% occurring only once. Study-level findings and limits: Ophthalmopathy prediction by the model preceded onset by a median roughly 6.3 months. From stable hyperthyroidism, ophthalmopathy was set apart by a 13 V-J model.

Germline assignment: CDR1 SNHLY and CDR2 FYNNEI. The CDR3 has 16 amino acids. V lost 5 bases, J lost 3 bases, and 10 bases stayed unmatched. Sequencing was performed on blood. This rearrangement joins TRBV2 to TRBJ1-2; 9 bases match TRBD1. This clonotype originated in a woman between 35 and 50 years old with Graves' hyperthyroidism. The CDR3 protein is CASSLLSGTGYYGYTF. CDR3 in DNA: TGTGCCAGCAGTTTACTTTCCGGGACAGGGTACTATGGCTACACCTTC. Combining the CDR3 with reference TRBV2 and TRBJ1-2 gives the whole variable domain EPEVTQTPSHQVTQMGQEVILRCVPISNHLYFYWYRQILGQKVEFLVSFYNNEISEKSEIFDDQFSVERPDGSNFTLKIRSTKLEDSAMYFCASSLLSGTGYYGYTFGSGTRLTVV.